This T cell receptor beta chain was recovered during a study of tumor-infiltrating lymphocytes in primary liver carcinoma. As for the study in general: Patients diagnosed with primary liver carcinoma received treatment through surgical resection. The study obtained roughly 3.5 to 7.5 million productive TCRbeta reads per sample, similar across tissue types.

Out of unsorted whole blood came the blood RNA, and germline DNA was extracted as well. Priming with a constant-region primer yielded TCR beta cDNA from roughly 0.45 ug total RNA. Library construction for TCR beta comprised three nested multiplex PCR rounds performed with slightly modified ARM-PCR. Use of TRBV1-TRBV30 forward primers with a C-beta reverse primer characterized the first two PCR rounds, which lasted about 11 cycles each. One entry per CDR3 protein, called by TCRdb with MiXCR from the multiplex PCR reads. The sample holds almost 200,000 distinct CDR3 sequences, approximately 65% seen once. The germline V and J ends were trimmed by 7 bases and 4 bases, with 13 bases remaining between them. The CDR3 spans 13 residues. On this clonotype itself: The antigen remains unidentified. Being one base from a much bigger clone, this may be a read error.

Broader study findings: The study found a significantly higher top-250-clone fraction in tumors than in blood (p = 0.039). No comparison of CD4+ and CD8+ repertoires was made, since the samples were bulk unsorted.

The rearrangement uses TRBV12-3 or TRBV12-4 and TRBJ1-1; D unresolved. Sequenced: peripheral blood. This TCR was recovered from a woman aged 60 to 75 with primary liver carcinoma and hepatitis B virus infection. The CDR3 reads CASTDQPCTEAFF. The CDR3 region has the DNA TGTGCCAGCACCGATCAGCCGTGCACTGAAGCTTTCTTT.